This T cell receptor beta chain is drawn from a study of T cell responses to AZD1222 COVID-19 vaccine. Study-wide results and caveats: The study found vaccine-associated CD4 TCRs spanning spike, dominant at 160-218 and 743-854. The study identified only 6 or 7 AZD1222 recipients as seropositive at baseline.

Germline CDR1 is SNHLY and CDR2 is FYNNEI. V lost 6 bases, J lost 15 bases, and 7 bases stayed unmatched. The CDR3 totals 12 residues. Worth noting for this clone: Its antigen is unknown.

The data were produced by immunoSEQ multiplex PCR, yet TCRdb's version contains in-frame clones alone and is incomplete. Of tens of thousands of clones detected, 89% appear once; the ten largest clones hold 9.3%. Here the sequenced sample was peripheral blood, taken 28 days after the second AZD1222 dose. The clonotype was recovered from an adult who received the AZD1222 COVID-19 vaccine. This chain joins TRBV2 and TRBJ2-1; 11 bases align to TRBD2. This CDR3 is CASRLTSGDLFF. The CDR3, as DNA: TGTGCCAGCAGACTGACTAGCGGGGACCTGTTCTTC.